The rows below give T cell receptor beta chains drawn from one sample of a study of CD8 T cells in ankylosing spondylitis. TCRdb recomputed calls from the 5' RACE reads with MiXCR, one row per CDR3 protein. In the table there are roughly 200,000 distinct CDR3 sequences, about 26% of which are singletons. Sequences were obtained from blood, either unsorted or a sorted T cell fraction (not recorded which). These receptors originate from a male donor with ankylosing spondylitis or in good health (not recorded which). The CDR3 runs from the conserved cysteine through the conserved F or W. Fields, in order: V gene, clone size, CDR3 length, D gene, J gene, CDR3 protein, CDR3 DNA. A D gene is named only where the DNA matches it firmly. Rows give clone size only sometimes, using once, few, many, or a class for an expanded clone.

>TRBV7-9|many|16|TRBD1|TRBJ1-4
CASSLGDRGRQEKLFF
TGTGCCAGCAGCTTAGGGGACAGGGGGCGCCAAGAAAAACTGTTTTTT
>TRBV5-1|-|14|-|TRBJ2-3
CASSLGDRTDTQYF
TGCGCCAGCAGCCTTGGAGACCGCACAGATACGCAGTATTTT
>TRBV29-1|few|15|TRBD2|TRBJ2-1
CSVEDKAGGYNEQFF
TGCAGCGTTGAAGATAAGGCGGGAGGGTACAATGAGCAGTTCTTC
>TRBV12-3/TRBV12-4|many|15|TRBD1|TRBJ1-4
CASSLRQGRNEKLFF
TGTGCCAGCAGTTTAAGACAGGGGCGGAATGAAAAACTGTTTTTT
>TRBV7-6|-|14|-|TRBJ2-3
CASSLTDGTDTQYF
TGTGCCAGCAGCTTAACCGATGGCACAGATACGCAGTATTTT
>TRBV18|-|12|-|TRBJ2-1
CASSPYRDEQFF
TGTGCCAGCTCACCATACAGGGATGAGCAGTTCTTC
>TRBV4-1|many|17|TRBD1|TRBJ2-5
CASSYRGVPPNQETQYF
TGCGCCAGCAGCTACAGGGGTGTCCCCCCCAATCAAGAGACCCAGTACTTC
>TRBV7-8|-|14|-|TRBJ1-4
CASSEHELGEKLFF
TGTGCCAGCAGCGAGCACGAGTTGGGTGAAAAACTGTTTTTT
>TRBV6-1|few|14|-|TRBJ2-7
CASSERDLGYEQYF
TGTGCCAGCAGTGAACGGGACTTGGGTTACGAGCAGTACTTC
>TRBV20-1|-|13|TRBD2|TRBJ2-1
CSAPGTSARGGFF
TGCAGTGCCCCCGGGACTAGCGCCCGGGGGGGGTTCTTC
>TRBV20-1|-|13|-|TRBJ2-5
CSARSTVQETQYF
TGCAGTGCTAGATCGACAGTGCAAGAGACCCAGTACTTC
>TRBV5-1|many|14|TRBD1|TRBJ1-5
CASSPGTENQPQHF
TGCGCCAGCAGCCCAGGGACAGAAAATCAGCCCCAGCATTTT
>TRBV7-2|-|15|-|TRBJ1-4
CASSLDGKSHEKLFF
TGTGCCAGCAGCTTAGATGGCAAATCCCACGAAAAACTGTTTTTT
>TRBV5-1|many|15|-|TRBJ1-2
CASSLEGTRRYGYTF
TGCGCCAGCAGCTTGGAAGGGACACGGAGATATGGCTACACCTTC
>TRBV20-1|few|13|-|TRBJ1-2
CSARDQGNYGYTF
TGCAGTGCTAGAGACCAGGGAAACTATGGCTACACCTTC
>TRBV12-3/TRBV12-4|-|13|-|TRBJ1-4
CASRGRVFEKLFF
TGTGCCAGCAGGGGCAGGGTCTTTGAAAAACTGTTTTTT
>TRBV12-3/TRBV12-4|-|15|TRBD2|TRBJ2-1
CASSFSGGRENEQFF
TGTGCCAGCAGTTTTTCGGGAGGAAGGGAAAATGAGCAGTTCTTC
>TRBV10-3|many|14|-|TRBJ2-7
CAISESSRGWEQYF
TGTGCCATCAGTGAGTCGTCGAGGGGTTGGGAGCAGTACTTC
>TRBV10-3|-|17|TRBD1|TRBJ1-6
CAISEPNTGGSDSPLHF
TGTGCCATCAGTGAGCCAAACACAGGGGGCTCCGATTCACCCCTCCACTTT
>TRBV29-1|many|12|-|TRBJ2-5
CSVGVQEAIQYF
TGCAGCGTTGGGGTTCAGGAAGCGATCCAGTACTTC
>TRBV20-1|many|19|-|TRBJ2-1
CSARDPVVEILRSYNEQFF
TGCAGTGCTAGAGATCCCGTTGTAGAAATCTTACGCTCCTACAATGAGCAGTTCTTC
>TRBV29-1|-|11|TRBD2|TRBJ2-1
CSVAPGGEQFF
TGCAGCGTCGCCCCGGGAGGGGAGCAGTTCTTC
>TRBV27|many|15|-|TRBJ2-1
CASRGEVRSYNEQFF
TGTGCCAGCAGGGGGGAGGTACGTTCCTACAATGAGCAGTTCTTC
>TRBV7-3|many|15|-|TRBJ2-1
CASSPVVGPYNEQFF
TGTGCCAGCAGCCCAGTCGTGGGCCCCTACAATGAGCAGTTCTTC
>TRBV6-2/TRBV6-3|-|20|TRBD2|TRBJ2-7
CASSYSRGTGAGGNSYEQYF
TGTGCCAGCAGTTACTCGCGGGGAACCGGAGCGGGAGGGAACTCCTACGAGCAGTACTTC
>TRBV20-1|-|15|TRBD1|TRBJ2-1
CSARNPGTGQNEQFF
TGCAGTGCTAGGAACCCCGGGACAGGGCAAAATGAGCAGTTCTTC
>TRBV29-1|few|12|-|TRBJ2-7
CSVNPGWGEQYF
TGCAGCGTGAATCCAGGGTGGGGCGAGCAGTACTTC
>TRBV4-2|many|17|TRBD2|TRBJ2-3
CASSPLGLAGSTDTQYF
TGTGCCAGCAGCCCCCTGGGACTAGCGGGGAGCACAGATACGCAGTATTTT
>TRBV7-9|-|15|TRBD2|TRBJ2-7
CAGGRTGGGYIEQYF
TGTGCCGGGGGTCGGACGGGAGGGGGATACATCGAGCAGTACTTC
>TRBV6-2/TRBV6-3|many|14|-|TRBJ2-1
CASGAGKSYNEQFF
TGTGCCAGCGGGGCAGGAAAGTCGTACAATGAGCAGTTCTTC
>TRBV9|few|16|-|TRBJ2-3
CASSVRETGGAVTQYF
TGTGCCAGCAGCGTAAGGGAAACAGGCGGGGCGGTTACGCAGTATTTT
>TRBV7-2|-|15|TRBD1|TRBJ2-7
CACSLAGDRGSEQYF
TGTGCCTGCAGCTTGGCCGGTGACAGGGGCTCCGAGCAGTACTTC
>TRBV9|once|16|TRBD1|TRBJ2-7
CASSASRQGAFDEQYF
TGTGCCAGCAGCGCCTCAAGACAGGGGGCGTTCGACGAGCAGTACTTC
>TRBV5-1|many|14|-|TRBJ2-1
CASSLGGVYNEQFF
TGCGCCAGCAGCTTGGGGGGAGTCTACAATGAGCAGTTCTTC
>TRBV20-1|-|14|-|TRBJ1-2
CSARKSGTDYGYTF
TGCAGTGCCCGAAAATCCGGGACGGACTATGGCTACACCTTC
>TRBV15|few|16|TRBD1|TRBJ2-3
CATSRAGQKSTDTQYF
TGTGCCACCAGCAGAGCGGGACAGAAGAGCACAGATACGCAGTATTTT
>TRBV7-2|many|15|-|TRBJ2-2
CASSVRTGNTGELFF
TGTGCCAGCAGCGTCAGGACTGGGAACACCGGGGAGCTGTTTTTT
>TRBV6-5|-|12|-|TRBJ2-7
CASRLVGYEQYF
TGTGCCAGCAGGCTCGTGGGCTACGAGCAGTACTTC
>TRBV12-3/TRBV12-4|many|16|-|TRBJ2-4
CASSLRQTLAKNIQYF
TGTGCCAGCAGTTTAAGGCAAACCCTAGCCAAAAACATTCAGTACTTC
>TRBV20-1|-|15|TRBD1|TRBJ1-1
CSALVLDRGNTEAFF
TGCAGTGCTCTCGTATTGGACAGGGGGAACACTGAAGCTTTCTTT
>TRBV10-3|-|15|-|TRBJ2-5
CAISESRDRPETQYF
TGTGCCATCAGTGAGTCTCGAGATAGACCAGAGACCCAGTACTTC
>TRBV27|many|15|-|TRBJ2-7
CASSYASDVPYEQYF
TGTGCCAGCAGTTACGCTAGCGACGTCCCTTACGAGCAGTACTTC
>TRBV3-1|-|17|TRBD2|TRBJ2-7
CATCQDVLAGFSYEQYF
TGTGCCACCTGCCAAGATGTTCTAGCGGGGTTCTCCTACGAGCAGTACTTC
>TRBV29-1|-|10|-|TRBJ1-1
CSADGGEAFF
TGCAGCGCCGATGGGGGTGAAGCTTTCTTT
>TRBV3-1|-|16|TRBD1|TRBJ2-5
CASSQRGLGGGETQYF
TGTGCCAGCAGCCAGCGAGGTTTAGGGGGCGGGGAGACCCAGTACTTC
>TRBV7-3|many|16|-|TRBJ2-6
CASSLRGLDGANVLTF
TGTGCCAGCAGCTTAAGGGGTTTGGATGGGGCCAACGTCCTGACTTTC
>TRBV6-1|-|17|TRBD1|TRBJ2-3
CASNIPPGGQGPDTQYF
TGTGCCAGCAACATCCCCCCGGGAGGACAGGGGCCAGATACGCAGTATTTT
>TRBV20-1|-|13|-|TRBJ2-1
CSARIAVYNEQFF
TGCAGTGCTAGGATAGCGGTATACAATGAGCAGTTCTTC
>TRBV10-1|few|17|TRBD2|TRBJ2-1
CASSDTSIAGGYNEQFF
TGCGCCAGCAGTGATACAAGTATAGCGGGAGGCTACAATGAGCAGTTCTTC
>TRBV12-3/TRBV12-4|-|14|-|TRBJ2-7
CASSHSGIVREQYF
TGTGCCAGCAGTCACTCCGGGATAGTTCGCGAGCAGTACTTC